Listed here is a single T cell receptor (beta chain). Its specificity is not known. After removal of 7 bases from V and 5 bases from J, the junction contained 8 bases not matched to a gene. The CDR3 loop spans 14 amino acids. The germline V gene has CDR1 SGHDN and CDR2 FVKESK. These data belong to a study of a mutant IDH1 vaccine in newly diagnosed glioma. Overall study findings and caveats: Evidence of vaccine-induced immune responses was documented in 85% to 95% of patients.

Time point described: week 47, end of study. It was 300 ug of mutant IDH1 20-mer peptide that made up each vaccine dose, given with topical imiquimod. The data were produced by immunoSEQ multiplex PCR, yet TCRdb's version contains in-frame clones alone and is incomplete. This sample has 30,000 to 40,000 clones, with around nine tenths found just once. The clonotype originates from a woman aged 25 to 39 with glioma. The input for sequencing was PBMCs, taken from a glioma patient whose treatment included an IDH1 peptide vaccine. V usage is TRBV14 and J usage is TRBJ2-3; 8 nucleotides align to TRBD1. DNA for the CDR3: TGTGCCAGCAAACAGGGGGGAGTGAGAGATACGCAGTATTTT. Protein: CASKQGGVRDTQYF.